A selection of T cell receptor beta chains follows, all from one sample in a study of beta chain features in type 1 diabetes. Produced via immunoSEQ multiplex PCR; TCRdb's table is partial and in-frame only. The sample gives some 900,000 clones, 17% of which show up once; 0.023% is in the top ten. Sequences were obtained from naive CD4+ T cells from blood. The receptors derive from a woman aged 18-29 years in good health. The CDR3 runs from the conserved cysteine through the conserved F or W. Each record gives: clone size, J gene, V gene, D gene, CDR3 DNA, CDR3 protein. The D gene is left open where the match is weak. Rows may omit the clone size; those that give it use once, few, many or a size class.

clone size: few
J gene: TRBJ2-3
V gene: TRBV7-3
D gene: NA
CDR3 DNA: TGTGCCAGCAGCTTAGATGGGGTTAGCACAGATACGCAGTATTTT
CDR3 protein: CASSLDGVSTDTQYF

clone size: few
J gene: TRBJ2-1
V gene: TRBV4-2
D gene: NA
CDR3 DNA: TGTGCCAGCAGCCAACCCGGGCCTCTCAATGAGCAGTTCTTC
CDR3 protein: CASSQPGPLNEQFF

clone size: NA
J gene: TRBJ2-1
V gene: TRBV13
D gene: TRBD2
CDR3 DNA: TGTGCCAGCAGCTTATTCCCTAGCGGGGAGGGGGTCAATGAGCAGTTCTTC
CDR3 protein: CASSLFPSGEGVNEQFF

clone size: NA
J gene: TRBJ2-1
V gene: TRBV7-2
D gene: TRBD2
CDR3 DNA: TGTGCCAGCAGCTTAGCCGGGACTAGCGGGAGAGTTGAGCAGTTCTTC
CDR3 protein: CASSLAGTSGRVEQFF

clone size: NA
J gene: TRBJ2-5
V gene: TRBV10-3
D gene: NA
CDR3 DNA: TGTGCCATCCTGCAAGGTTTGGTTGTTCCGAAAGAGACCCAGTACTTC
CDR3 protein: CAILQGLVVPKETQYF

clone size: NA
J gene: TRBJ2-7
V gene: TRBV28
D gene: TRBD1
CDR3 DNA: TGTGCCAGTAACCGGGACAGGGGGATCTACGAGCAGTACTTC
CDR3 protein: CASNRDRGIYEQYF

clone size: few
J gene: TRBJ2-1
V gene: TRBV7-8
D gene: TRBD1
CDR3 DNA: TGTGCCAGCAGCGCGACAGGGGGCTTGGGCTCCTACAATGAGCAGTTCTTC
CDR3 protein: CASSATGGLGSYNEQFF

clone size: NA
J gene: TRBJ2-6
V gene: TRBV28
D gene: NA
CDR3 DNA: TGTGCCAGCAGTTTAGTTATCGGCTCTGGGGCCAACGTCCTGACTTTC
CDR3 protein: CASSLVIGSGANVLTF

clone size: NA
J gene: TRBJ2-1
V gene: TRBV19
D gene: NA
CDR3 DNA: TGTGCCAGTAGTATAGTGTTAAATCGCCACAATGAGCAGTTCTTC
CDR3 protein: CASSIVLNRHNEQFF

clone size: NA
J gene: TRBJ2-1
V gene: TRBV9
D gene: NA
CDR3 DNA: TGTGCCAGCAGCGTCCTGGAGGGGGGGAGCGATGAGCAGTTCTTC
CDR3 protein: CASSVLEGGSDEQFF

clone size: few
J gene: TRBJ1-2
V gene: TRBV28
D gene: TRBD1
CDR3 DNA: TGTGCCAGCTCGGGACAGGGGGCGCCGCGGGGCTACACCTTC
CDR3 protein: CASSGQGAPRGYTF

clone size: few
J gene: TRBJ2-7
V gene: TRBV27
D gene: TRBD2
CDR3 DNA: TGTGCCACCCGAACTAGCGCATCCTACGAGCAGTACTTC
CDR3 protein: CATRTSASYEQYF

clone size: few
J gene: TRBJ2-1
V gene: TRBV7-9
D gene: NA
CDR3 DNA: TGTGCCAGCAGCTTATCGTTCGGGAGTCCTGAGCAGTTCTTC
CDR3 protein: CASSLSFGSPEQFF

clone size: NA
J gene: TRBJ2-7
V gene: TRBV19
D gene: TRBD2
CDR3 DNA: TGTGCCAGTAGCAAATCCGGGACTAGCGGTTCCTACGAGCAGTACTTC
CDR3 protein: CASSKSGTSGSYEQYF

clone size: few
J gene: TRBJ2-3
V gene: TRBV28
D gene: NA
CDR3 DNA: TGTGCCAGCAGTTTATTCCAGGGGACAGATACGCAGTATTTT
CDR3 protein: CASSLFQGTDTQYF

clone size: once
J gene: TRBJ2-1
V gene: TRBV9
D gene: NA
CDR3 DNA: TGTGCCAGCAGCCTCCGGACTGGGGACGAGCAGTTCTTC
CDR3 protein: CASSLRTGDEQFF